These 15 T cell receptor beta chains were all obtained from the same sample, sequenced in a study of CD8 T cells in Susac syndrome. Random hexamers were used to reverse transcribe an amount of roughly 0.45 to 1 ug RNA. TCRdb reanalysed the immunoSEQ multiplex PCR reads using MiXCR and keeps one entry per CDR3 protein. The table lists approximately 76,000 distinct CDR3 sequences, around 96% of them singletons. Input material: CD8+ T cells from PBMCs. The receptors come from a human donor with multiple sclerosis.

The chain couples TRBV10-3 to TRBJ1-1; D not resolved. CDR1 and CDR2 (germline): ENHRY, SYGVKD. The CDR3 covers 13 residues. V shed 0 bases and J shed 5 bases, with 7 bases lying between them. CDR3 nucleotides: TGTGCCATCAGTGAGTCGGTGGGTACTGAAGCTTTCTTT. As protein: CAISESVGTEAFF.

The rearrangement uses TRBV30 and TRBJ1-2, with D unclear. This CDR3 comprises 11 residues. V was pared by 8 bases and J by 2 bases, with 9 bases between. Germline V lookup: CDR1 GTSNPN, CDR2 SVGIG (reference sequence). The CDR3 region is CAGPTNYGYTF. CDR3 nucleotide sequence: TGTGCCGGCCCAACCAACTATGGCTACACCTTC.

This chain joins TRBV6-5 and TRBJ2-1, with unresolved D. The germline V and J ends were trimmed by 5 bases and 0 bases, with 11 bases remaining between them. Germline CDR1 MNHEY, CDR2 SVGAGI. This CDR3 is 15 amino acids long. The CDR3 is CASSPSYSSYNEQFF. For the CDR3, the DNA is TGTGCCAGCAGTCCATCTTACAGCTCCTACAATGAGCAGTTCTTC.

V and J are TRBV3-1 and TRBJ2-5; 8 positions match TRBD2. Per germline, CDR1 LGHDT and CDR2 YNNKEL (reference sequence). The CDR3 is 14 amino acids. The V segment lost 8 bases and the J segment 5 bases; nucleotides outside the gene matches: 10. The CDR3 sequence: CASYSPGGGETQYF. The CDR3 DNA sequence: TGTGCCAGCTATTCCCCCGGCGGGGGGGAGACCCAGTACTTC.

This clonotype was seen a few times. The V gene is TRBV6-1, the J gene TRBJ1-1; no reliable D call. Per the germline V gene, CDR1 is MNHNS and CDR2 is SASEGT. CDR3 length: 13 amino acids. The germline V and J ends were trimmed by 5 bases and 0 bases, with 7 bases remaining between them. The CDR3 loop reads CASSPLMNTEAFF. The CDR3 DNA reads TGTGCCAGCAGTCCTCTGATGAACACTGAAGCTTTCTTT.

The chain uses TRBV19 and TRBJ2-3, with a weak D call TRBD2 (5 bases). This CDR3 is 14 amino acids long. The ends were cut back, 7 bases at V and 2 bases at J, with 13 bases in the middle. Per germline, CDR1 LNHDA and CDR2 SQIVND (reference sequence). This chain's CDR3 is CASTETDSTDTQYF. As DNA, the CDR3 is TGTGCCAGTACCGAAACGGACTCCACAGATACGCAGTATTTT.

Only one count was recorded for this clonotype. The chain has TRBV29-1 and TRBJ2-1, with D possibly TRBD2 on 6 matching bases. Germline V lookup: CDR1 SQVTM, CDR2 ANQGSEA. This CDR3 contains 14 residues. V gave up 6 bases and J gave up 6 bases, with 18 bases separating them. The CDR3: CSVYSGEGANEQFF. CDR3 nucleotide sequence: TGCAGCGTCTACTCGGGAGAAGGGGCCAATGAGCAGTTCTTC.

In regard to this clonotype: The junction shows a germline mismatch at one end, possibly a read error. The J gene is TRBJ2-2, the V gene TRBV7-7; D gene unclear. Germline V gene data show CDR1 as SSHAT and CDR2 as FNYEAQ (reference sequence). The CDR3 length is 15 residues. The chain's CDR3 is CASSLYTGNTGELFF. DNA for the CDR3: TGTGCTAGCAGTCTATATACGGGTAACACCGGGGAGCTGTTTTTT. Using reference TRBV7-7 and TRBJ2-2 for the parts outside the CDR3, the full variable domain is GAGVSQSPRYKVTKRGQDVTLRCDPISSHATLYWYQQALGQGPEFLTYFNYEAQPDKSGLPSDRFSAERPEGSISTLTIQRTEQRDSAMYRCASSLYTGNTGELFFGEGSRLTVL.

This sequence joins TRBV7-9 and TRBJ1-4, with D possibly TRBD1 on 6 matching bases. Trimming stripped 4 bases from V and 8 bases from J, with 14 bases between. The CDR3 has 14 residues. Germline CDR1 and CDR2: SEHNR and FQNEAQ (reference sequence). CDR3 protein: CASSYGQNREKLFF. DNA for the CDR3: TGTGCCAGCAGCTATGGACAGAATCGCGAAAAACTGTTTTTT.

This chain links TRBV14 with TRBJ1-1; D ambiguous. Trimming removed 3 bases from V and 4 bases from J, with 15 bases in between. Germline V lookup: CDR1 SGHDN, CDR2 FVKESK. CDR3 length: 15 residues. The CDR3: CASSHRLREITEAFF. CDR3 in DNA: TGTGCCAGCAGCCATCGACTCCGGGAAATCACTGAAGCTTTCTTT.

The chain recombines TRBV12-3 or TRBV12-4 with TRBJ2-1; no clear D gene. The CDR3 length is 12 residues. V gave up 4 bases and J gave up 10 bases, with 11 bases separating them. This chain's CDR3 is CASSWVNREQFF. CDR3 DNA sequence: TGTGCCAGCAGTTGGGTCAACCGGGAGCAGTTCTTC.

The V call is TRBV6-2 or TRBV6-3, the J call TRBJ1-4; 7 nucleotides align to TRBD1. This CDR3 contains 15 residues. J lost 8 bases, V lost 2 bases, and 8 bases had no gene match. From germline, CDR1 is MNHEY and CDR2 SVGEGT. CDR3 nucleotides: TGTGCCAGCAGTTACGACAGGGACGGTGGGGAAAAACTGTTTTTT. Translated: CASSYDRDGGEKLFF.

The gene calls are TRBV5-1 and TRBJ2-3; possibly TRBD2 for D (6 bases). The germline gives CDR1 SGHRS, CDR2 YFSETQ. The CDR3 totals 15 residues. Trimming took off 0 bases at V and 4 bases at J, with 12 bases between the two ends. The CDR3 spells CASSLELANPDTQYF. CDR3 sequence (DNA): TGCGCCAGCAGCTTGGAGCTAGCGAACCCAGATACGCAGTATTTT. The variable domain in full, completed from reference TRBV5-1 and TRBJ2-3, reads KAGVTQTPRYLIKTRGQQVTLSCSPISGHRSVSWYQQTPGQGLQFLFEYFSETQRNKGNFPGRFSGRQFSNSRSEMNVSTLELGDSALYLCASSLELANPDTQYFGPGTRLTVL.

The genes are TRBV7-9 and TRBJ1-6; D may be TRBD1 (5 bases). CDR3 length: 14 amino acids. V was clipped by 5 bases and J by 8 bases, with 13 bases between them. Germline CDR1 is SEHNR and CDR2 is FQNEAQ (reference sequence). The CDR3 sequence is CASSTAGMDSPLHF. In DNA form, the CDR3 reads TGTGCCAGCAGCACCGCAGGGATGGATTCACCCCTCCACTTT. The variable domain in full, completed from reference TRBV7-9 and TRBJ1-6, reads DTGVSQNPRHKITKRGQNVTFRCDPISEHNRLYWYRQTLGQGPEFLTYFQNEAQLEKSRLLSDRFSAERPKGSFSTLEIQRTEQGDSAMYLCASSTAGMDSPLHFGNGTRLTVT.

This rearrangement joins TRBV18 to TRBJ2-7; maybe TRBD1 (6 bases). V lost 3 bases to trimming and J lost 5 bases, with 11 bases between them. In germline, CDR1 is KGHSH, CDR2 LQKENI. There are 13 residues in the CDR3. CDR3 sequence (DNA): TGTGCCAGCTCACCTTCACAGGGCCACGAGCAGTACTTC. It specifies CASSPSQGHEQYF.